This TCR beta chain was retrieved from a study of beta chain features in type 1 diabetes. Study-level findings and limits: Researchers report that Type 1 diabetes patients had moderately but significantly shorter TCRB CDR3s across all four CD4+ subsets. Type 1 diabetes patients had fewer VDJ junction insertions and more deletions. Within the patient group, naive, central memory and Treg TCRB repertoires appeared more similar to each other than within healthy donors.

In the case of this clone: The antigen is unknown.

The entirety of the isolated RNA underwent reverse transcription, so expressed TCRB transcripts were sequenced. Measured with immunoSEQ multiplex PCR; TCRdb has only the in-frame clones, and not every one. The table has 250,000 to 300,000 clones, less than 30% seen once. Sorting that relied on CD45RO/CCR7/CD25/CD127/CD95/CD27 yielded CD4+ naive, central memory, regulatory and stem cell-like memory cells. The sequence derives from a woman in her twenties or thirties with type 1 diabetes. The sequencing sample was made of naive CD4+ T cells from blood.

DNA of the CDR3: TGTGCCTGGAAACCTAAAGGGACAAGCTACGAGCAGTACTTC. This gives the protein CAWKPKGTSYEQYF. V usage is TRBV30 and J usage is TRBJ2-7; tentative D call: TRBD1 (6 bases). Germline V gene data show CDR1 as GTSNPN and CDR2 as SVGIG (reference sequence). The CDR3 length is 14 residues. V was cut by 4 bases and J by 3 bases, with 16 bases left in between. Looking up the rest from reference TRBV30 and TRBJ2-7 gives the full variable domain: SQTIHQWPATLVQPVGSPLSLECTVEGTSNPNLYWYRQAAGRGLQLLFYSVGIGQISSEVPQNLSASRPQDRQFILSSKKLLLSDSGFYLCAWKPKGTSYEQYFGPGTRLTVT.